These 22 T cell receptor beta chains were sequenced from one sample in a study of brain T cells in children with intractable seizures. Here immunoSEQ multiplex PCR was the method, and the copy in TCRdb shows in-frame clones only, minus some. The sample records around 70,000 clones, about 93% being singletons. The sample here was peripheral blood, taken at surgery. The receptors stem from a boy under two years old with tuberous sclerosis and intractable seizures.

The chain is built from TRBV5-1 and TRBJ2-3; the D is unclear. With 0 bases removed from V and 6 bases from J, the gap between germline ends came to 11 bases. Per germline, CDR1 SGHRS and CDR2 YFSETQ. The CDR3 consists of 14 residues. Here the CDR3 reads CASSLDGPGDTQYF. The CDR3 region has the DNA TGCGCCAGCAGCTTGGATGGGCCTGGGGATACGCAGTATTTT.

The chain links TRBV24-1 to TRBJ1-2, with D perhaps TRBD1 (5 bases). The V end was cut by 9 bases, the J end by 5 bases, with 15 bases between. CDR1 KGHDR and CDR2 SFDVKD come from the germline V gene. The CDR3 is 13 amino acids. In nucleotides, the CDR3 is TGTGCCACCTCTGAGAGGGGAGGTTATGGCTACACCTTC. Translation: CATSERGGYGYTF.

The chain uses TRBV19 and TRBJ2-7; no reliable D call. Germline lookup yields CDR1 LNHDA and CDR2 SQIVND (reference sequence). The V and J ends lost 3 bases and 6 bases respectively, with 15 bases between them. The CDR3 sequence is 14 residues long. This CDR3 is CASSMSGLSSEQYF. In DNA form, the CDR3 reads TGTGCCAGTAGTATGTCCGGGTTGAGTAGCGAGCAGTACTTC. The full variable domain, with the rest looked up from reference TRBV19 and TRBJ2-7, is DGGITQSPKYLFRKEGQNVTLSCEQNLNHDAMYWYRQDPGQGLRLIYYSQIVNDFQKGDIAEGYSVSREKKESFPLTVTSAQKNPTAFYLCASSMSGLSSEQYFGPGTRLTVT.

The rearrangement joins TRBV6-5 to TRBJ1-5, with 11 bases fitting TRBD1. J gave up 6 bases and V 4 bases, and 2 bases lay outside the gene matches. The CDR3 length is 14 residues. Germline CDR1 and CDR2: MNHEY and SVGAGI. The CDR3 is CASSSGTGGQPQHF. For the CDR3, the DNA is TGTGCCAGCAGTTCCGGGACAGGGGGTCAGCCCCAGCATTTT.

V usage is TRBV6-1 and J usage is TRBJ1-1; unclear D gene. The germline gives CDR1 MNHNS, CDR2 SASEGT. This CDR3 has 12 amino acids. Trimming took 2 bases from V and 0 from J, leaving 1 base between them. The CDR3 protein is CASSELNTEAFF. The CDR3 bases are TGTGCCAGCAGTGAACTGAACACTGAAGCTTTCTTT.

CDR3 protein: CAPSGTSTQETQYF. CDR3 DNA sequence: TGTGCCCCTTCCGGGACTAGCACCCAAGAGACCCAGTACTTC. J is TRBJ2-5 and V is TRBV10-3; 9 positions agree with TRBD2. Trimming took 11 bases from V and 1 from J; bases not matched to a gene: 8. The germline V gene encodes CDR1 ENHRY and CDR2 SYGVKD. The CDR3 sequence is 14 residues long.

The chain uses TRBV28 and TRBJ1-4, with D unclear. The CDR3 extends over 15 amino acids. Looked up from germline, CDR1 is MDHEN and CDR2 is SYDVKM. V was trimmed by 3 bases and J by 0 bases, leaving 8 bases between them. In nucleotides, the CDR3 is TGTGCCAGCAGTTTTCTGAGTCCAACTAATGAAAAACTGTTTTTT. It specifies CASSFLSPTNEKLFF.

This chain uses TRBV13 with TRBJ2-5; a possible D gene is TRBD1 (5 bases). In germline, CDR1 is PRHDT, CDR2 FYEKMQ (reference sequence). This CDR3 spans 14 amino acids. V dropped 1 base and J dropped 5 bases, with 11 bases sitting between them. This CDR3 reads CASSLVGRAETQYF. The CDR3 DNA reads TGTGCCAGCAGCTTAGTGGGCAGGGCCGAGACCCAGTACTTC.

This clone has only a few counts. V gene TRBV4-1 combines with J gene TRBJ1-6; a possible D gene is TRBD1 (5 bases). Germline loops: CDR1 MGHRA, CDR2 YSYEKL. Trimming removed 0 bases from V and 6 bases from J, with 9 bases in between. This CDR3 region has 15 residues. DNA of the CDR3: TGCGCCAGCAGCCAAGATGGGGCCGGTAATTCACCCCTCCACTTT. Protein product: CASSQDGAGNSPLHF.

The gene calls are TRBV11-2 and TRBJ2-3; 15 bases line up with TRBD2. The CDR3 loop spans 17 amino acids. With 5 bases clipped from V and 6 bases from J, the junction kept 9 bases outside the gene matches. CDR1 and CDR2 (germline): SGHAT, FQNNGV. CDR3 sequence: CASSLGLAGGIWDTQYF. CDR3 DNA: TGTGCCAGCAGCCTTGGACTAGCGGGGGGGATCTGGGATACGCAGTATTTT.

The chain uses TRBV7-2 and TRBJ2-7, with D uncertain. The CDR3 length is 12 residues. The germline gives CDR1 SGHTA, CDR2 FQGNSA. V shed 1 base and J shed 9 bases, with 10 bases lying between them. This chain's CDR3 is CASSLEVLGQYF. The CDR3 DNA reads TGTGCCAGCAGCTTAGAGGTCTTGGGGCAGTACTTC. The whole variable domain, filled in from reference TRBV7-2 and TRBJ2-7, reads GAGVSQSPSNKVTEKGKDVELRCDPISGHTALYWYRQSLGQGLEFLIYFQGNSAPDKSGLPSDRFSAERTGGSVSTLTIQRTQQEDSAVYLCASSLEVLGQYFGPGTRLTVT.

The chain uses TRBV18 and TRBJ2-5; 8 bases fit TRBD1. The CDR3 runs to 13 residues. The trim removed 2 bases at V and 6 bases at J, leaving 2 bases unmatched. The V gene's germline CDR1 is KGHSH and CDR2 LQKENI. The CDR3 coding sequence is TGTGCCAGCTCACCAGCAGGGGGCCAGACCCAGTACTTC. Its protein is CASSPAGGQTQYF.

The chain recombines TRBV4-1 with TRBJ1-5, with a weak D call TRBD1 (5 bases). This CDR3 has 14 amino acids. Deletions cut 0 bases from V and 7 bases from J, with 10 bases between. Germline V lookup: CDR1 MGHRA, CDR2 YSYEKL. Written as DNA, the CDR3 is TGCGCCAGCAGCCAAGACCCGGGGGACCAGCCCCAGCATTTT. Protein: CASSQDPGDQPQHF.

This rearrangement joins TRBV6-5 to TRBJ1-1, with 7 bases fitting TRBD1. V trimming: 0 bases; J trimming: 7 bases; junction bases outside the gene matches: 2. This CDR3 region has 13 residues. CDR1 MNHEY and CDR2 SVGAGI come from the germline V gene. The CDR3 nucleotides are TGTGCCAGCAGTTACTCAAACAGGGGTGAAGCTTTCTTT. Translating it yields CASSYSNRGEAFF.

This sequence joins TRBV9 and TRBJ2-7, with 9 bases fitting TRBD2. Germline V gene data show CDR1 as SGDLS and CDR2 as YYNGEE. This CDR3 is built from 16 residues. V gave up 0 bases and J gave up 4 bases; unmatched junction bases: 8. CDR3 in amino acids: CASSVGASGNFYEQYF. CDR3 nucleotide sequence: TGTGCCAGCAGCGTAGGAGCTAGCGGGAACTTTTACGAGCAGTACTTC.

The V call is TRBV30, the J call TRBJ1-2; TRBD1 aligns across 9 bases. Germline CDR1 and CDR2: GTSNPN and SVGIG (reference sequence). The CDR3 has 15 residues. Unmatched junction bases numbered 14, after V lost 3 bases and J lost 9 bases. CDR3 residues: CAWRRGDRAIPCYTF. CDR3 coding DNA: TGTGCCTGGAGGCGTGGGGACAGGGCGATACCCTGCTACACCTTC. The entire variable domain, with the rest obtained from reference TRBV30 and TRBJ1-2, is as follows: SQTIHQWPATLVQPVGSPLSLECTVEGTSNPNLYWYRQAAGRGLQLLFYSVGIGQISSEVPQNLSASRPQDRQFILSSKKLLLSDSGFYLCAWRRGDRAIPCYTFGSGTRLTVV.

The rearrangement uses TRBV5-4 and TRBJ2-7, with TRBD2 matching over 8 bases. J gave up 5 bases and V 7 bases, and 11 bases lay outside the gene matches. The CDR3 has 14 amino acids. Germline CDR1 reads SGHNT; CDR2 reads YYREEE (reference sequence). The CDR3 reads CASYSRTSPNEQYF. CDR3 in DNA: TGTGCCAGCTACTCCAGGACTAGCCCCAACGAGCAGTACTTC.

This chain uses TRBV2 with TRBJ2-7; TRBD2 aligns across 12 bases. This CDR3 has 12 residues. V lost 10 bases, J lost 4 bases, and 2 bases stayed unmatched. Germline CDR1 and CDR2: SNHLY and FYNNEI. The CDR3 DNA is TGTGCCATACTAGCGGGGGGTTACGAGCAGTACTTC. Its translation: CAILAGGYEQYF.

J is TRBJ2-1 and V is TRBV19; 11 bases agree with TRBD2. Germline CDR1 and CDR2: LNHDA and SQIVND (reference sequence). The CDR3 has 15 residues. Trimming took 3 bases from V and 6 from J; bases not matched to a gene: 4. CDR3 DNA: TGTGCCAGTAGTATTCAGCTAGCGGGAGGCAATGAGCAGTTCTTC. Its protein is CASSIQLAGGNEQFF.

The chain uses TRBV5-6 and TRBJ1-2, with TRBD1 matching over 7 bases. Germline values: CDR1 SGHDT, CDR2 YYEEEE. Trimming removed 0 bases from V and 8 bases from J; junction bases left unmatched: 4. The CDR3 totals 13 residues. CDR3 in amino acids: CASSLVRTGGYTF. CDR3 DNA sequence: TGTGCCAGCAGCTTGGTTAGGACAGGCGGCTACACCTTC.

This chain links TRBV10-3 with TRBJ2-7, with 12 bases fitting TRBD2. With 0 bases clipped from V and 4 bases from J, the junction kept 13 bases outside the gene matches. Germline CDR1 is ENHRY and CDR2 is SYGVKD. The CDR3 sequence is 19 residues long. CDR3 protein: CAISESTSGGPPSLYEQYF. The CDR3 region has the DNA TGTGCCATCAGTGAGTCAACTAGCGGGGGGCCCCCATCCCTTTACGAGCAGTACTTC.

J is TRBJ2-5 and V is TRBV9; 7 bases agree with TRBD1. V shed 4 bases, J shed 4 bases, and the junction held 7 bases outside the gene matches. This CDR3 region has 14 residues. Per the germline V gene, CDR1 is SGDLS and CDR2 is YYNGEE. In nucleotides, the CDR3 is TGTGCCAGCAGCCCGCCGACAGGGAGAGAGACCCAGTACTTC. This gives the protein CASSPPTGRETQYF.